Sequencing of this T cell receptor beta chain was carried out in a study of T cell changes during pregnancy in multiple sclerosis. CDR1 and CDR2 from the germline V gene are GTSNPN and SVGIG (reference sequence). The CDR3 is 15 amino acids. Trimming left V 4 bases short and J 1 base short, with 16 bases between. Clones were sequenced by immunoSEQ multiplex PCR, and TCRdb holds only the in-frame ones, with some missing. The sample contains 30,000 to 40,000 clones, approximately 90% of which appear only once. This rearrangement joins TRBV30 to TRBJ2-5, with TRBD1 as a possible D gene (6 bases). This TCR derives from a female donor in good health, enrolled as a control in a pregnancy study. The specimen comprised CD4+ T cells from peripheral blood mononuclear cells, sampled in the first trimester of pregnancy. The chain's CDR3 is CAWTLNQGIQETQYF. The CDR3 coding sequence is TGTGCCTGGACCCTAAACCAGGGGATCCAAGAGACCCAGTACTTC.